The 18 T cell receptor beta chains below were found in one sample sequenced in a study of cytomegalovirus exposure and HLA in healthy donors. The PCR used 60 Vbeta and 13 Jbeta primers. Some clones are missing from TCRdb's copy, which holds only in-frame ones; the method was immunoSEQ multiplex PCR. The sample lists about 95,000 clones, over 75% seen once, with approximately 5.3% in the top ten. The sample was PBMCs. The origin of the receptors is a man aged 25 to 40 in good health and CMV-seropositive.

The rearrangement links TRBV27 to TRBJ2-1; the D gene is possibly TRBD2 (5 bases). The germline CDR1 and CDR2 sequences are MNHEY and SMNVEV (reference sequence). V shed 3 bases and J shed 8 bases, with 14 bases lying between them. The CDR3 totals 14 residues. The CDR3 loop reads CASSLGAKPHEQFF. The CDR3, as DNA: TGTGCCAGCAGTTTGGGAGCAAAACCCCATGAGCAGTTCTTC.

This chain connects TRBV7-9 to TRBJ2-1; D might be TRBD2 (6 bases). Per the germline V gene, CDR1 is SEHNR and CDR2 is FQNEAQ (reference sequence). V lost 0 bases and J 7 bases, leaving 13 bases between the germline ends. The CDR3 contains 15 residues. The CDR3 sequence is CASSLAGGSKNEQFF. As DNA, the CDR3 is TGTGCCAGCAGCTTAGCGGGAGGAAGTAAAAATGAGCAGTTCTTC.

This chain uses TRBV2 with TRBJ2-6, with D possibly TRBD1 on 5 matching bases. The CDR3 has 15 amino acids. Trimming shortened V by 3 bases and J by 2 bases, and 8 bases separated the two germline ends. CDR1 SNHLY and CDR2 FYNNEI come from the germline V gene. CDR3 sequence reads: CASSDQGAGANVLTF. The CDR3 DNA is TGTGCCAGCAGTGACCAGGGTGCTGGGGCCAACGTCCTGACTTTC.

This clone occurred a few times. This chain links TRBV11-2 with TRBJ2-1; D gene ambiguous. The ends were cut back, 4 bases at V and 12 bases at J, with 16 bases in the middle. Germline values: CDR1 SGHAT, CDR2 FQNNGV. There are 13 residues in the CDR3. CDR3 loop: CASSSPSPNGQFF. CDR3 bases: TGTGCCAGCAGCTCCCCGAGCCCCAACGGGCAGTTCTTC.

The gene calls are TRBV5-1 and TRBJ1-2; 8 bases agree with TRBD1. With V trimmed by 4 bases and J by 8 bases, 10 bases remained unmatched. The CDR3 totals 14 residues. Germline V gene data show CDR1 as SGHRS and CDR2 as YFSETQ. The chain's CDR3 is CASSPQDRVGGYTF. CDR3 nucleotides: TGCGCCAGCAGCCCGCAGGACAGGGTAGGCGGCTACACCTTC.

This clone was observed once. The CDR3 region is CASSSGVSGEQYF. The DNA for the CDR3 is TGTGCCAGCAGCTCAGGGGTCTCAGGCGAGCAGTACTTC. V and J are TRBV7-3 and TRBJ2-7; D is possibly TRBD1 (6 bases). Germline V gene sequence: CDR1 SGHTA, CDR2 FQGTGA. The CDR3 length is 13 residues. Trimming took 4 bases from V and 6 from J, leaving 13 bases between them.

The chain employs TRBV5-1 and TRBJ2-3; the match to TRBD2 covers 8 bases. The CDR3 spans 17 residues. Germline trimming cut 3 bases from V and 4 bases from J; bases unmatched to any gene: 13. Germline CDR1 and CDR2: SGHRS and YFSETQ. The CDR3 loop reads CASSWGIERGRADTQYF. Here the CDR3 DNA reads TGCGCCAGCAGCTGGGGGATTGAGCGGGGGAGGGCAGATACGCAGTATTTT. The full variable domain, in which reference TRBV5-1 and TRBJ2-3 provide the parts outside the CDR3, is KAGVTQTPRYLIKTRGQQVTLSCSPISGHRSVSWYQQTPGQGLQFLFEYFSETQRNKGNFPGRFSGRQFSNSRSEMNVSTLELGDSALYLCASSWGIERGRADTQYFGPGTRLTVL.

This chain joins TRBV9 and TRBJ2-3, with 9 bases that match TRBD2. CDR1 SGDLS and CDR2 YYNGEE come from the germline V gene. The CDR3 is made up of 16 amino acids. The V segment lost 0 bases and the J segment 4 bases; nucleotides outside the gene matches: 6. In DNA form, the CDR3 reads TGTGCCAGCAGCGTAGGTAGCGGGAGTAGCTCAGATACGCAGTATTTT. This translates into CASSVGSGSSSDTQYF.

V usage is TRBV29-1 and J usage is TRBJ2-3, with TRBD1 as a possible D gene (7 bases). The CDR3 covers 16 residues. V lost 6 bases to trimming and J lost 4 bases, with 23 bases between them. Germline lookup yields CDR1 SQVTM and CDR2 ANQGSEA. The CDR3 nucleotides read TGCAGCGTCTGCCCCCAACAGGGGAGGTGGGCAGATACGCAGTATTTT. It translates to CSVCPQQGRWADTQYF.

The chain carries TRBV7-3 and TRBJ1-2, with D tentatively TRBD1 (5 bases). Trimming cost V 2 bases and J 2 bases, with 18 bases left between them. The CDR3 sequence is 17 residues long. The germline gives CDR1 SGHTA, CDR2 FQGTGA. CDR3 protein: CASSLQGGLLQNYGYTF. CDR3 coding DNA: TGTGCCAGCAGCTTACAGGGCGGCCTGCTCCAGAACTATGGCTACACCTTC.

The V gene is TRBV2, the J gene TRBJ2-6; D possibly corresponds to TRBD1 (6 bases). Trimming cost V 7 bases and J 1 base, with 20 bases left between them. The germline V gene has CDR1 SNHLY and CDR2 FYNNEI. CDR3 length: 18 residues. The CDR3 here is CASIAVPPGDSGANVLTF. In DNA form, the CDR3 reads TGTGCCAGCATCGCCGTCCCTCCAGGGGATTCTGGGGCCAACGTCCTGACTTTC.

This chain links TRBV25-1 with TRBJ2-3; D is unresolved. With 2 bases removed from V and 6 bases from J, the gap between germline ends came to 15 bases. Germline values: CDR1 MGHDK, CDR2 SYGVNS. The CDR3 sequence is 15 residues long. The CDR3 spells CASSEASHNTDTQYF. DNA of the CDR3: TGTGCCAGCAGTGAAGCCTCACATAATACGGATACGCAGTATTTT.

This chain joins TRBV2 and TRBJ1-1; 9 bases line up with TRBD1. Trimming cost V 2 bases and J 6 bases; bases outside gene matches: 7. The V gene's germline CDR1 is SNHLY and CDR2 FYNNEI. There are 15 residues in the CDR3. CDR3 sequence (DNA): TGTGCCAGCAGTGAAAGGACAGGGGTAGGGGCTGAAGCTTTCTTT. This codes for CASSERTGVGAEAFF.

The rearrangement uses TRBV2 and TRBJ1-4; 7 bases align to TRBD1. Germline CDR1 and CDR2: SNHLY and FYNNEI. V dropped 9 bases and J dropped 8; count of bases not matched to a gene: 12. This CDR3 comprises 14 residues. The CDR3 DNA follows: TGTGCCAGTGCAGCCCAGGGGGTAGGGGAAAAACTGTTTTTT. Its translation is CASAAQGVGEKLFF.

This clone appeared once. The chain combines TRBV29-1 with TRBJ2-7; D ambiguous. V gave up 4 bases and J gave up 1 base, with 5 bases separating them. The germline V gene has CDR1 SQVTM and CDR2 ANQGSEA. The CDR3 covers 11 residues. The CDR3 DNA sequence: TGCAGCGTTGGACTGTCCTACGAGCAGTACTTC. Translating it yields CSVGLSYEQYF.

This clone was picked up a small number of times. The J gene is TRBJ1-1, the V gene TRBV7-9; D call uncertain. The CDR3 loop spans 12 amino acids. Trimming removed 3 bases at V and 2 bases at J, with 4 bases between. Germline V CDR1 and CDR2: SEHNR, FQNEAQ (reference sequence). The CDR3 protein is CASSLLNTEAFF. The DNA of the CDR3 is TGTGCCAGCAGCTTGTTAAACACTGAAGCTTTCTTT.

V gene TRBV10-3 combines with J gene TRBJ1-1; D perhaps matches TRBD1 (5 bases). V dropped 6 bases and J dropped 5 bases, with 13 bases sitting between them. CDR1 and CDR2 from the germline V gene are ENHRY and SYGVKD. The CDR3 is 13 residues long. The CDR3 DNA sequence: TGTGCCATCAGACCGCAGGGAAGGACTGAAGCTTTCTTT. Translated, it gives CAIRPQGRTEAFF.

This rearrangement joins TRBV30 to TRBJ1-6, with TRBD1 matching 7 bases. V was pared by 5 bases and J by 7 bases, with 8 bases of the junction left unmatched. The CDR3 is made up of 14 amino acids. Germline V gene sequence: CDR1 GTSNPN, CDR2 SVGIG (reference sequence). For the CDR3, the DNA is TGTGCCTGGGGGCCGGGACAGTCCAATTCACCCCTCCACTTT. It yields the protein CAWGPGQSNSPLHF.